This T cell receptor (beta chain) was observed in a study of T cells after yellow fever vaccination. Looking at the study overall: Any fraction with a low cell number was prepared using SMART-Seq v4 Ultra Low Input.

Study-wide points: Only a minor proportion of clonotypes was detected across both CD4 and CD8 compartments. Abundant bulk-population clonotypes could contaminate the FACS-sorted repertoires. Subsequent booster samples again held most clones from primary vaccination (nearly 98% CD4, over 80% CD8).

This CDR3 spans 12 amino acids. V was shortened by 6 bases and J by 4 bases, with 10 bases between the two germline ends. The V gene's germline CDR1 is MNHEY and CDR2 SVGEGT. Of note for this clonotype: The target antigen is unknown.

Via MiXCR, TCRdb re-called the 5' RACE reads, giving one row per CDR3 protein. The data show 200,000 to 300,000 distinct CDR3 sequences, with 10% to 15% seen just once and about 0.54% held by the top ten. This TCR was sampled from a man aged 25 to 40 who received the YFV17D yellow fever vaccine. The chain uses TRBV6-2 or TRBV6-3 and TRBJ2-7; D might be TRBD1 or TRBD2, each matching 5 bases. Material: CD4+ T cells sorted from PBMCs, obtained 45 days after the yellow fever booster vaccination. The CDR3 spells CASRHGGYEQYF. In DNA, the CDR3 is TGTGCCAGCAGACATGGGGGTTACGAGCAGTACTTC.